The TCR beta chain under discussion was sequenced for a study of early T cells in non-severe SARS-CoV-2 infection. Study context: Sequencing of unsorted whole blood was done on bulk RNA, leaving chains unpaired. Study-level points and caveats: Matching with VDJdb favored anti-spike CD8 responses (missing private and CD4 specificities).

CDR3 length: 16 residues. The germline CDR1 and CDR2 sequences are LGHDT and YNNKEL (reference sequence). Trimming at V came to 2 bases and at J to 8 bases, leaving 7 bases not matched to a gene. This clonotype was observed many times. Its antigen remains unidentified. As part of library construction, unique molecular identifiers were attached to individual cDNA molecules. TCRdb itself ran the 5' RACE reads through MiXCR, one entry per CDR3 protein. The data contain about 27,000 distinct CDR3 sequences, just over 4% of them seen just once; the ten biggest clones take up about 6.3%. The rearrangement joins TRBV3-1 to TRBJ2-1; 12 bases align to TRBD2. Specimen: whole blood. The receptor's source is an adult who was a healthcare worker with PCR-confirmed SARS-CoV-2 infection or an uninfected control (not recorded which). CDR3 nucleotides: TGTGCCAGCAGCCAAAGACTAGCGGGAGCGGGCGATGAGCAGTTCTTC. Amino acids: CASSQRLAGAGDEQFF.